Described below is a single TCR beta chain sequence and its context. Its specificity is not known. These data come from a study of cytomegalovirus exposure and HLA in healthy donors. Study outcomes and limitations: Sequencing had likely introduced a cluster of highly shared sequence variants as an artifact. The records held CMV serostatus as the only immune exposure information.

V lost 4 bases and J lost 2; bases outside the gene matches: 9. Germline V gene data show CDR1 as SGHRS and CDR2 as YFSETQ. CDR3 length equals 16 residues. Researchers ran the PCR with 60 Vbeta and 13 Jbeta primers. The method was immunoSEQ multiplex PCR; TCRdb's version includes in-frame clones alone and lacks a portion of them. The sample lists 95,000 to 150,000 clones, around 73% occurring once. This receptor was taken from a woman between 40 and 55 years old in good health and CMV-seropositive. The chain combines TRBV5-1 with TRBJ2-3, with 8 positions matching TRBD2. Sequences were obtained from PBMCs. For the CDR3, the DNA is TGCGCCAGCAGCCTGGCTGGCGGGGGGCCCACAGATACGCAGTATTTT. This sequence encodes CASSLAGGGPTDTQYF.